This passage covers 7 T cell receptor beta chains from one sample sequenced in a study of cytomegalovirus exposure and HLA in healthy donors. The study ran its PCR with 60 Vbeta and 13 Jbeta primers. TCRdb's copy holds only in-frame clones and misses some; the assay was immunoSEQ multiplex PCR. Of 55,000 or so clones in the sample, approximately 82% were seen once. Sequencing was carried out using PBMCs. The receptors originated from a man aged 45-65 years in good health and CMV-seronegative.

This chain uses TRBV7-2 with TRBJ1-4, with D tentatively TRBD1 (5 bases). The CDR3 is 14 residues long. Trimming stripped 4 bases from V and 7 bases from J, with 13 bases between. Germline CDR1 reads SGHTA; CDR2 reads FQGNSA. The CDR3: CASSSWGSGEKLFF. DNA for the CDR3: TGTGCCAGCAGCTCCTGGGGCTCTGGTGAAAAACTGTTTTTT.

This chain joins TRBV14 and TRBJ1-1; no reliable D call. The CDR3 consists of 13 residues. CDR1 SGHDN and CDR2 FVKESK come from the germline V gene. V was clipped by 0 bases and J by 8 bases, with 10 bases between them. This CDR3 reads CASSQEEFGEAFF. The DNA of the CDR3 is TGTGCCAGCAGCCAAGAGGAGTTCGGGGAAGCTTTCTTT. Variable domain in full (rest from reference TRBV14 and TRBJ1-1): EAGVTQFPSHSVIEKGQTVTLRCDPISGHDNLYWYRRVMGKEIKFLLHFVKESKQDESGMPNNRFLAERTGGTYSTLKVQPAELEDSGVYFCASSQEEFGEAFFGQGTRLTVV.

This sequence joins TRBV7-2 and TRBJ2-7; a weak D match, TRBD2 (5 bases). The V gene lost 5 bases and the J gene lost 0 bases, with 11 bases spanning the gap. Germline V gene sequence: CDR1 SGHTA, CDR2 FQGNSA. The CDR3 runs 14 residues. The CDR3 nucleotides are TGTGCCAGCAGCGCATCCGGGATCTCCTACGAGCAGTACTTC. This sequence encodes CASSASGISYEQYF.

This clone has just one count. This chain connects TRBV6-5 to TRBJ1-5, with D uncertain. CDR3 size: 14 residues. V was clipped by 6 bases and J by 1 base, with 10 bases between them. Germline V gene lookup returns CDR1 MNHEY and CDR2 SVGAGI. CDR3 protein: CASSPPGSNQPQHF. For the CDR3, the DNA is TGTGCCAGCAGCCCCCCAGGAAGCAATCAGCCCCAGCATTTT.

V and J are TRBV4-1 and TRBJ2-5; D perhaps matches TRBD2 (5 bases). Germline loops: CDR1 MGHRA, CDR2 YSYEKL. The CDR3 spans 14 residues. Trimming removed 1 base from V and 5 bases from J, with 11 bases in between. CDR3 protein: CASSQVAGVETQYF. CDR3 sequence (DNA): TGCGCCAGCAGCCAAGTAGCCGGGGTGGAGACCCAGTACTTC.

CDR3 loop: CASSLLTGRNQPQHF. Written as DNA, the CDR3 is TGTGCCAGCAGTTTATTGACAGGGCGCAATCAGCCCCAGCATTTT. J is TRBJ1-5 and V is TRBV28; 7 bases agree with TRBD1. The CDR3 spans 15 residues. The J segment lost 2 bases and the V segment lost 1 base, leaving 2 bases of the junction unmatched. Germline V gene lookup returns CDR1 MDHEN and CDR2 SYDVKM.

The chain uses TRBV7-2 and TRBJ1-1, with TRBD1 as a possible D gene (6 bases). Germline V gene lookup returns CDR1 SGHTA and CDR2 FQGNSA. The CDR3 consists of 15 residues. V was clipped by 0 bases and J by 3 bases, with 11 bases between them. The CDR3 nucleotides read TGTGCCAGCAGCTTAGCCAATACAGGGTACACTGAAGCTTTCTTT. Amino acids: CASSLANTGYTEAFF.